This T cell receptor (beta chain) was captured by sequencing in a study of CXCR3-negative and CXCR3-positive naive CD8 T cells. Study findings and constraints: Naive cells that were CXCR3-negative or CXCR3-positive used TRBV-TRBJ genes alike, while memory cells diverged. CXCR3-positive naive cells carried more hydrophobic TRB CDR3s than CXCR3-negative ones.

As to this clonotype: Its cognate antigen is unknown.

The authors made the TRB cDNA libraries by 5' RACE using UMI labels. TCRdb re-called the 5' RACE reads; one entry per CDR3 protein, DNA not given. With 60,000 to 65,000 distinct CDR3 sequences in the sample, the ten largest clones hold 0.7% to 0.95%. Germline V gene sequence: CDR1 MNHEY, CDR2 SVGAGI. CDR3 length: 13 amino acids. The receptor was derived from a human donor in good health. Some clones in this sample may be carry-over from other donors' samples. Sequencing was performed on naive CXCR3+ CD8+ T cells from blood. The subset here: CD45RO-CCR7+CD27+CD95- naive CD8+ T cells expressing CXCR3 (TNR3+). The rearrangement links TRBV6-5 to TRBJ2-7; TCRdb reports TRBD1, a call that lacks DNA to check it against. The CDR3 sequence is CASSGDSIYEQYF.